Shown below are 16 T cell receptor beta chains from a single sample sequenced in a study of regulatory T cells in long-lasting Graves disease (dated by TCRdb to the early 2020s). Taken with the paper, the label for time point translates to: newly diagnosed GD, antithyroid drugs for less than 3 months. For both TCR sequencing and RNA sequencing, RNA was extracted from PBMCs using TRIzol. Library creation used multiplex PCR. This sample was sequenced with an Illumina HiSeq 4000. CDR3 regions were amplified by Arm-PCR with iRepertoire HTBI primers to construct TCR beta libraries. Clones were called with MiXCR by TCRdb after fastp trimmed the public reads at Q25, and only in-frame beta chains were retained. Every CDR3 protein is listed once, alongside the most common genes and DNA of its rows. This sample is represented by roughly 510,000 distinct CDR3 sequences; more than 15% of them were singletons. 9.5% to 15% of the sample is in the top ten clones.

The data also belong to a second study, concerning T cells in Graves' hyperthyroidism and ophthalmopathy.

The source material was peripheral blood mononuclear cells (PBMCs), sampled at new diagnosis, from a patient treated with antithyroid drugs. Every receptor here comes from a man aged 18 to 35 with Graves disease. Donor details come from another sample of the same person, matched by shared clones.

This clonotype came up many times. The genes are TRBV11-1 and TRBJ2-7; perhaps D is TRBD1 or TRBD2 (5 bases each). Between the trimmed V and J ends, which lost 6 bases and 2 bases, there was a span of 11 bases. CDR1 SGHAT and CDR2 FQDESV come from the germline V gene (reference sequence). The CDR3 spans 13 residues. The CDR3 spells CASSGGFPYEQYF. CDR3 bases: TGTGCCAGCAGTGGGGGATTCCCCTACGAGCAGTACTTC.

The sample holds a few counts of this clonotype. J is TRBJ2-7 and V is TRBV6-1, with D possibly being TRBD1 (6 bases). The CDR3 loop spans 15 amino acids. Per the germline V gene, CDR1 is MNHNS and CDR2 is SASEGT. Trimming took 5 bases from V and 0 from J, leaving 14 bases between them. For the CDR3, the DNA is TGTGCCAGCAGTACCAACCAGGGGACCTCCTACGAGCAGTACTTC. As protein: CASSTNQGTSYEQYF.

The CDR3 loop reads CASATTVPSDTQYF. The CDR3 nucleotides read TGTGCCAGCGCCACTACTGTCCCTTCCGATACGCAGTATTTT. The chain carries TRBV19 and TRBJ2-3, with no clear D. The CDR3 is made up of 14 amino acids. Trimming shortened V by 9 bases and J by 6 bases, and 19 bases separated the two germline ends. Germline assignment: CDR1 LNHDA and CDR2 SQIVND (reference sequence).

This clonotype was seen at least ten times. V and J are TRBV28 and TRBJ1-1; no reliable D call. Trimming took 6 bases from V and 3 from J, leaving 23 bases between them. CDR1 MDHEN and CDR2 SYDVKM come from the germline V gene. This CDR3 comprises 17 residues. DNA of the CDR3: TGTGCCAGCAGCCCTAGGGTTCAATCCCGGAGGCACACTGAAGCTTTCTTT. It codes for CASSPRVQSRRHTEAFF.

The rearrangement joins TRBV9 to TRBJ2-5, with D possibly matching TRBD1 (6 bases). Germline CDR1 reads SGDLS; CDR2 reads YYNGEE. CDR3 length equals 15 residues. Between the trimmed V and J ends, which lost 3 bases and 5 bases, there was a span of 17 bases. The CDR3: CASSATPGQTETQYF. In DNA form, the CDR3 reads TGTGCCAGCAGCGCTACCCCGGGACAAACGGAGACCCAGTACTTC. The full variable domain, with the rest looked up from reference TRBV9 and TRBJ2-5, is DSGVTQTPKHLITATGQRVTLRCSPRSGDLSVYWYQQSLDQGLQFLIQYYNGEERAKGNILERFSAQQFPDLHSELNLSSLELGDSALYFCASSATPGQTETQYFGPGTRLLVL.

This clonotype was counted at least ten times. V and J are TRBV12-3 or TRBV12-4 and TRBJ2-1; 11 nucleotides line up with TRBD2. CDR3 size: 17 residues. With 3 bases clipped from V and 7 bases from J, the junction kept 11 bases outside the gene matches. Here the CDR3 reads CASSLSGTSGQRNEQFF. CDR3 coding DNA: TGTGCCAGCAGTTTGTCAGGGACTAGCGGCCAAAGGAATGAGCAGTTCTTC.

V is TRBV9 and J is TRBJ1-2, with 10 bases lining up with TRBD1. This CDR3 is built from 15 residues. Germline CDR1 and CDR2: SGDLS and YYNGEE. V lost 4 bases to trimming and J lost 5 bases; unmatched junction nucleotides: 8. The CDR3 protein is CASSLRTGGWYGYTF. The DNA of the CDR3 is TGTGCCAGCAGCCTGCGGACAGGGGGTTGGTATGGCTACACCTTC.

This clonotype was detected many times. The V call is TRBV2, the J call TRBJ2-3; 8 nucleotides agree with TRBD2. The CDR3 is 17 amino acids. Looked up from germline, CDR1 is SNHLY and CDR2 is FYNNEI. The ends lost 1 base at V and 0 bases at J; junction bases unmatched: 6. In nucleotides, the CDR3 is TGTGCCAGCAGTGAAGACCCACCGGGGGGGAGCACAGATACGCAGTATTTT. It is translated as CASSEDPPGGSTDTQYF.

This clonotype was seen at least ten times. As DNA, the CDR3 is TGTGCCAGCAGCATACAGGACTCTGGGGCCAACGTCCTGACTTTC. Residues: CASSIQDSGANVLTF. The chain recombines TRBV11-1 with TRBJ2-6; tentatively, D is TRBD1 (5 bases). The CDR3 is 15 amino acids. Germline V gives CDR1 SGHAT, CDR2 FQDESV (reference sequence). V lost 5 bases to trimming and J lost 0 bases, with 8 bases between them. Full variable domain (rest looked up from reference TRBV11-1 and TRBJ2-6): EAEVAQSPRYKITEKSQAVAFWCDPISGHATLYWYRQILGQGPELLVQFQDESVVDDSQLPKDRFSAERLKGVDSTLKIQPAELGDSAMYLCASSIQDSGANVLTFGAGSRLTVL.

This clonotype was observed a handful of times. The chain is built from TRBV28 and TRBJ2-3; 10 bases line up with TRBD2. The germline gives CDR1 MDHEN, CDR2 SYDVKM. The V and J ends lost 4 bases and 3 bases, in that order; junction bases with no gene match: 16. This CDR3 spans 19 amino acids. For the CDR3, the DNA is TGTGCCAGCAGTTCACCTGTATCTATAGCGGGAGGAATTACAGATACGCAGTATTTT. This codes for CASSSPVSIAGGITDTQYF.

This clonotype occurred many times. This rearrangement joins TRBV3-1 to TRBJ1-2, with D possibly being TRBD1 (6 bases). CDR1 and CDR2 from the germline V gene are LGHDT and YNNKEL (reference sequence). This CDR3 spans 17 amino acids. V was cut by 2 bases and J by 2 bases, with 18 bases left in between. The CDR3 loop is CASSQLLQGGENYGYTF. The CDR3 DNA reads as TGTGCCAGCAGCCAATTACTACAGGGCGGGGAGAACTATGGCTACACCTTC.

This clonotype was seen a few times. The CDR3 bases are TGTGCCAGCTCTGACATTAGCGGGAGAATTGAGACCCAGTACTTC. The encoded protein is CASSDISGRIETQYF. J is TRBJ2-5 and V is TRBV3-1, with 9 bases that match TRBD2. V dropped 8 bases and J dropped 5; count of bases not matched to a gene: 12. Germline V lookup: CDR1 LGHDT, CDR2 YNNKEL (reference sequence). The CDR3 spans 15 residues.

This clonotype was counted at least ten times. The chain employs TRBV12-3 or TRBV12-4 and TRBJ2-7; 11 bases are shared with TRBD2. This CDR3 is built from 16 residues. V lost 8 bases to trimming and J lost 3 bases; unmatched junction nucleotides: 12. DNA for the CDR3: TGTGCCAGCTCCCCTTCCGGGACTAGCGGAGTCTACGAGCAGTACTTC. This encodes CASSPSGTSGVYEQYF.

The table lists this clonotype with a count of one. A much larger clone differs from this one at a single base, so this may be a read error. V and J are TRBV5-1 and TRBJ2-1; possible D gene TRBD2, 6 bases. This CDR3 has 12 amino acids. Germline V CDR1 and CDR2: SGHRS, YFSETQ. CDR3 in DNA: TGTGCCAGCAGCGTAGGAGGGTATGAGCAGTCCTTC. It is translated as CASSVGGYEQSF.

The sample holds a few counts of this clonotype. The genes are TRBV27 and TRBJ2-7; 12 positions agree with TRBD1. CDR3 size: 15 residues. Trimming took 3 bases from V and 5 from J; bases not matched to a gene: 5. Germline lookup yields CDR1 MNHEY and CDR2 SMNVEV (reference sequence). The CDR3: CASSFTGTGGNEQYF. Written as DNA, the CDR3 is TGTGCCAGCAGTTTTACAGGGACAGGGGGCAACGAGCAGTACTTC.

This chain joins TRBV29-1 and TRBJ1-1; D is perhaps TRBD1 (6 bases). Germline lookup yields CDR1 SQVTM and CDR2 ANQGSEA. The CDR3 is 16 amino acids. Trimming stripped 5 bases from V and 2 bases from J, with 21 bases between. DNA for the CDR3: TGCAGCGTTCAAACGAGGGCAGGGGAAATTAACACTGAAGCTTTCTTT. It encodes CSVQTRAGEINTEAFF.